Listed below are T cell receptor beta chains from one sample, sequenced in a study of blood T cell repertoires in COVID-19. TCRdb's table, derived via immunoSEQ multiplex PCR, lists solely in-frame clones and lacks some. The sample consists of some 77,000 clones, about 84% of them appearing once. Material: peripheral blood. The receptors stem from a woman aged 55-70 years with acute or convalescent COVID-19. Each CDR3 is given with its conserved first and last residue. The D gene is left open where the match is weak. Only some rows state a clone size, as once, few, many or a class for expanded clones.

J gene: TRBJ2-3; D gene: TRBD2; clone size: NA; CDR3 length: 16; V gene: TRBV4-2; CDR3 protein: CASSQDYKRDTDTQYF; CDR3 DNA: TGTGCCAGCAGCCAAGATTACAAGCGGGACACAGATACGCAGTATTTT
J gene: TRBJ1-1; D gene: NA; clone size: NA; CDR3 length: 15; V gene: TRBV5-1; CDR3 protein: CASSFSGHQNTEAFF; CDR3 DNA: TGCGCCAGCAGCTTCTCGGGACACCAGAACACTGAAGCTTTCTTT
J gene: TRBJ2-1; D gene: NA; clone size: NA; CDR3 length: 13; V gene: TRBV11-3; CDR3 protein: CASSDRRTREQFF; CDR3 DNA: TGTGCCAGCAGCGACCGACGGACTCGCGAGCAGTTCTTC
J gene: TRBJ1-2; D gene: NA; clone size: once; CDR3 length: 11; V gene: TRBV28; CDR3 protein: CTGGSPTSYTF; CDR3 DNA: TGTACTGGGGGCAGCCCTACGAGCTACACCTTC
J gene: TRBJ2-1; D gene: TRBD2; clone size: NA; CDR3 length: 15; V gene: TRBV7-2; CDR3 protein: CASSARTSIGDEQFF; CDR3 DNA: TGTGCCAGCAGCGCTAGGACTAGCATTGGGGATGAGCAGTTCTTC
J gene: TRBJ1-1; D gene: NA; clone size: NA; CDR3 length: 17; V gene: TRBV27; CDR3 protein: CASSPTRMAGVNTEAFF; CDR3 DNA: TGTGCCAGCAGTCCTACCAGGATGGCAGGGGTCAACACTGAAGCTTTCTTT
J gene: TRBJ2-7; D gene: NA; clone size: NA; CDR3 length: 14; V gene: TRBV6-5; CDR3 protein: CASSSPSYRYEQYF; CDR3 DNA: TGTGCCAGCAGCTCTCCCTCTTATCGCTACGAGCAGTACTTC
J gene: TRBJ2-3; D gene: TRBD2; clone size: once; CDR3 length: 19; V gene: TRBV19; CDR3 protein: CASSKVSTSGTYSTDTQYF; CDR3 DNA: TGTGCCAGTAGTAAAGTTTCGACTAGCGGAACCTATAGCACAGATACGCAGTATTTT
J gene: TRBJ2-3; D gene: NA; clone size: few; CDR3 length: 14; V gene: TRBV7-6; CDR3 protein: CASSLDTFTDTQYF; CDR3 DNA: TGTGCCAGCAGCTTAGACACATTCACAGATACGCAGTATTTT
J gene: TRBJ1-4; D gene: TRBD1; clone size: NA; CDR3 length: 14; V gene: TRBV4-2; CDR3 protein: CASSRTGVGEKLFF; CDR3 DNA: TGTGCCAGCAGCCGGACAGGGGTTGGTGAAAAACTGTTTTTT
J gene: TRBJ1-1; D gene: TRBD1; clone size: NA; CDR3 length: 16; V gene: TRBV5-1; CDR3 protein: CASSPGQIVSNTEAFF; CDR3 DNA: TGCGCCAGCAGCCCGGGACAGATTGTATCGAACACTGAAGCTTTCTTT
J gene: TRBJ2-3; D gene: NA; clone size: NA; CDR3 length: 16; V gene: TRBV24-1; CDR3 protein: CATSDLWQGHPDTQYF; CDR3 DNA: TGTGCCACCAGTGATTTGTGGCAGGGCCATCCAGATACGCAGTATTTT
J gene: TRBJ2-7; D gene: NA; clone size: NA; CDR3 length: 13; V gene: TRBV11-2; CDR3 protein: CASSLLQGYEQYF; CDR3 DNA: TGTGCCAGCAGCTTATTACAGGGTTACGAGCAGTACTTC
J gene: TRBJ2-3; D gene: TRBD2; clone size: NA; CDR3 length: 16; V gene: TRBV24-1; CDR3 protein: CATSDLKLAGTDTQYF; CDR3 DNA: TGTGCCACCAGTGATTTAAAACTAGCGGGGACAGATACGCAGTATTTT
J gene: TRBJ1-2; D gene: NA; clone size: NA; CDR3 length: 11; V gene: TRBV20-1; CDR3 protein: CSANRVYGYTF; CDR3 DNA: TGCAGTGCTAACAGGGTCTATGGCTACACCTTC
J gene: TRBJ2-7; D gene: TRBD1; clone size: NA; CDR3 length: 13; V gene: TRBV6-6; CDR3 protein: CASTIETGAEQYF; CDR3 DNA: TGTGCCAGCACAATAGAGACAGGGGCCGAGCAGTACTTC
J gene: TRBJ1-1; D gene: TRBD1; clone size: NA; CDR3 length: 13; V gene: TRBV29-1; CDR3 protein: CSVEGQGVTEAFF; CDR3 DNA: TGCAGCGTTGAAGGACAGGGGGTCACTGAAGCTTTCTTT
J gene: TRBJ2-3; D gene: TRBD2; clone size: NA; CDR3 length: 16; V gene: TRBV5-1; CDR3 protein: CASSWTYAGGTDTQYF; CDR3 DNA: TGCGCCAGCAGCTGGACCTACGCGGGAGGTACAGATACGCAGTATTTT
J gene: TRBJ1-1; D gene: TRBD1; clone size: NA; CDR3 length: 14; V gene: TRBV11-2; CDR3 protein: CASSRGPTGTEAFF; CDR3 DNA: TGTGCCAGCAGCCGAGGCCCGACAGGGACTGAAGCTTTCTTT
J gene: TRBJ1-1; D gene: NA; clone size: few; CDR3 length: 14; V gene: TRBV7-9; CDR3 protein: CASSPSGENTEAFF; CDR3 DNA: TGTGCCAGCAGCCCATCCGGGGAGAACACTGAAGCTTTCTTT
J gene: TRBJ1-5; D gene: NA; clone size: NA; CDR3 length: 15; V gene: TRBV6-6; CDR3 protein: CASSRVTGSNQPQHF; CDR3 DNA: TGTGCCAGCAGCCGAGTGACAGGTAGCAATCAGCCCCAGCATTTT
J gene: TRBJ2-3; D gene: NA; clone size: few; CDR3 length: 14; V gene: TRBV15; CDR3 protein: CATSRGGGTDTQYF; CDR3 DNA: TGTGCCACCAGCAGAGGCGGGGGCACAGATACGCAGTATTTT
J gene: TRBJ2-2; D gene: TRBD2; clone size: NA; CDR3 length: 18; V gene: TRBV14; CDR3 protein: CASSQFGTSGRNTGELFF; CDR3 DNA: TGTGCCAGCAGCCAATTTGGGACTAGCGGGAGGAACACCGGGGAGCTGTTTTTT
J gene: TRBJ2-2; D gene: NA; clone size: few; CDR3 length: 12; V gene: TRBV6-5; CDR3 protein: CASMRDTGELFF; CDR3 DNA: TGTGCCAGCATGAGGGACACCGGGGAGCTGTTTTTT
J gene: TRBJ2-1; D gene: TRBD2; clone size: once; CDR3 length: 16; V gene: TRBV30; CDR3 protein: CAWSPTSGASYNEQFF; CDR3 DNA: TGTGCCTGGAGTCCAACAAGCGGGGCCTCCTACAATGAGCAGTTCTTC
J gene: TRBJ2-1; D gene: TRBD2; clone size: NA; CDR3 length: 16; V gene: TRBV4-2; CDR3 protein: CASSQAVGGLRNEQFF; CDR3 DNA: TGTGCCAGCAGCCAAGCGGTCGGGGGACTACGCAATGAGCAGTTCTTC
J gene: TRBJ2-1; D gene: NA; clone size: NA; CDR3 length: 14; V gene: TRBV7-7; CDR3 protein: CASSSEWGSNEQFF; CDR3 DNA: TGTGCTAGCAGCTCTGAATGGGGCAGCAATGAGCAGTTCTTC
J gene: TRBJ1-5; D gene: NA; clone size: NA; CDR3 length: 16; V gene: TRBV6-1; CDR3 protein: CASSEEAVRRHQPQHF; CDR3 DNA: TGTGCCAGCAGTGAAGAGGCGGTTCGAAGGCATCAGCCCCAGCATTTT
J gene: TRBJ1-2; D gene: NA; clone size: NA; CDR3 length: 14; V gene: TRBV6-1; CDR3 protein: CASSEARTVHDYTF; CDR3 DNA: TGTGCCAGCAGTGAAGCCCGGACAGTTCACGACTACACCTTC
J gene: TRBJ2-7; D gene: TRBD1; clone size: few; CDR3 length: 13; V gene: TRBV5-1; CDR3 protein: CASSRGQLGEQYF; CDR3 DNA: TGCGCCAGCAGCAGGGGACAGCTCGGCGAGCAGTACTTC
J gene: TRBJ1-1; D gene: TRBD1; clone size: NA; CDR3 length: 15; V gene: TRBV7-3; CDR3 protein: CASSLGTDQNTEAFF; CDR3 DNA: TGTGCCAGCAGCTTGGGGACAGATCAGAACACTGAAGCTTTCTTT
J gene: TRBJ2-1; D gene: TRBD2; clone size: NA; CDR3 length: 16; V gene: TRBV5-8; CDR3 protein: CASSSTSGRAYNEQFF; CDR3 DNA: TGTGCCAGCAGCTCCACTAGCGGGAGGGCCTACAATGAGCAGTTCTTC
J gene: TRBJ2-5; D gene: TRBD2; clone size: NA; CDR3 length: 17; V gene: TRBV28; CDR3 protein: CASSAPGLAGGKETQYF; CDR3 DNA: TGTGCCAGCAGTGCCCCGGGACTAGCGGGGGGGAAAGAGACCCAGTACTTC
J gene: TRBJ1-1; D gene: NA; clone size: NA; CDR3 length: 14; V gene: TRBV28; CDR3 protein: CASSLRQSYTEAFF; CDR3 DNA: TGTGCCAGCAGTTTAAGACAGTCCTACACTGAAGCTTTCTTT
J gene: TRBJ1-5; D gene: NA; clone size: NA; CDR3 length: 15; V gene: TRBV7-2; CDR3 protein: CASSLSPGYNQPQHF; CDR3 DNA: TGTGCCAGCAGCTTAAGTCCAGGGTATAATCAGCCCCAGCATTTT
J gene: TRBJ2-1; D gene: TRBD2; clone size: NA; CDR3 length: 13; V gene: TRBV19; CDR3 protein: CASSSGLAGEQFF; CDR3 DNA: TGTGCCAGTAGTTCGGGACTAGCGGGGGAGCAGTTCTTC
J gene: TRBJ2-1; D gene: NA; clone size: NA; CDR3 length: 12; V gene: TRBV29-1; CDR3 protein: CSVDRGYNEQFF; CDR3 DNA: TGCAGCGTTGACCGGGGGTACAATGAGCAGTTCTTC